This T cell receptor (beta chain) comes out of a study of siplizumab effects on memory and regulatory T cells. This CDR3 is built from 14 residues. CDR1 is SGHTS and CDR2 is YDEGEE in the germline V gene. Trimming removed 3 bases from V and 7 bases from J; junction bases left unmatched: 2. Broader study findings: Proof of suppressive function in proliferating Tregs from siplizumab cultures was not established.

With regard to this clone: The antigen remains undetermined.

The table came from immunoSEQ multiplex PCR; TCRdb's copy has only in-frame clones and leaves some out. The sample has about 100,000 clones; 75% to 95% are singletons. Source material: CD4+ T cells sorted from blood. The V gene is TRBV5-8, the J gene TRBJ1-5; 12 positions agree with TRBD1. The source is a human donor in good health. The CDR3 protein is CASSWDRGLQPQHF. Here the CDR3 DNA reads TGTGCCAGCAGCTGGGACAGGGGGCTACAGCCCCAGCATTTT.